This T cell receptor beta chain was sequenced in a study of cytomegalovirus exposure and HLA in healthy donors. Study-wide results and caveats: The study found most TCR sequences rare, yet found some public TCRs in many donors. When analyzed later, a missense DCLRE1C variant was found to be linked to TCR beta V- and J-gene trimming. An analysis done earlier found most TCR beta V segments productive about 87% or about 30% of the time. A later analysis found TCR association rates differed by HLA locus, highest for DRB1 and lowest for HLA-C.

Notes on this clone: Its antigen is not known.

With 1 base removed from V and 0 bases from J, the gap between germline ends came to 15 bases. The germline CDR1 and CDR2 sequences are GTSNPN and SVGIG (reference sequence). The CDR3 has 16 amino acids. The PCR employed 60 Vbeta primers together with 13 Jbeta primers. Generated by immunoSEQ multiplex PCR, the TCRdb table keeps only in-frame clones and is missing some. Its clone listing holds 180,000 or so clones. The chain couples TRBV30 to TRBJ1-1; no clear D gene. Source material: PBMCs. The source is a woman aged 18-35 years in good health and CMV-seropositive. CDR3 residues: CAWSEGGIAMNTEAFF. In DNA form, the CDR3 reads TGTGCCTGGAGTGAGGGAGGCATAGCCATGAACACTGAAGCTTTCTTT.